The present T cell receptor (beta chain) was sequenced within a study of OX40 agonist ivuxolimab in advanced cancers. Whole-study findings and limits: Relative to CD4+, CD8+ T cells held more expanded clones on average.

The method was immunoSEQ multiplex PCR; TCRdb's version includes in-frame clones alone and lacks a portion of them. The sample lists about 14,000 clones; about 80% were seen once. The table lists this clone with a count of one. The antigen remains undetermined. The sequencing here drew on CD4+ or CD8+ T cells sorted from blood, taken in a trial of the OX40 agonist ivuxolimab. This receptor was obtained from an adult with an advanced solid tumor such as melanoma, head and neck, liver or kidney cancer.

CDR3 sequence reads: CASHSLAGGAGELFF. In DNA form, the CDR3 reads TGTGCCAGCCACTCCCTAGCGGGAGGCGCCGGGGAGCTGTTTTTT. The genes are TRBV7-2 and TRBJ2-2; the match to TRBD2 covers 11 bases. Germline V lookup: CDR1 SGHTA, CDR2 FQGNSA. The CDR3 sequence is 15 residues long. V was clipped by 8 bases and J by 6 bases; unmatched bases: 8.